This T cell receptor beta chain stems from a study of response to subunit inactivated influenza vaccine. A note on this clonotype: The antigen remains unidentified.

TCRdb recomputed calls from the RT-PCR reads with MiXCR, one row per CDR3 protein. The sample carries about 190,000 distinct CDR3 sequences, around 14% recorded once. Points from the study as a whole: A suggestion made by the authors is that each seasonal influenza vaccination recruits few new T cells.

Trimming took off 6 bases at V and 1 base at J, with 21 bases between the two ends. The CDR3 extends over 17 amino acids. The source is a man in his forties or fifties who received an inactivated influenza vaccine. The sample was CD8+ T cells sorted from PBMCs, taken about 5 days after vaccination. The chain recombines TRBV12-3 or TRBV12-4 with TRBJ2-5, with D perhaps assigned TRBD1 or TRBD2 (5 bases each). The DNA of the CDR3 is TGTGCCAGCAGCCCTCTGCTTCGGGCAGGGAGCCAAGAGACCCAGTACTTC. Residues: CASSPLLRAGSQETQYF.